A selection of T cell receptor beta chains follows, all from one sample in a study of cytomegalovirus exposure and HLA in healthy donors. Assay: immunoSEQ multiplex PCR; the TCRdb copy retains only in-frame clones and omits some. Of around 160,000 clones listed, about 75% are singletons. The specimen was PBMCs. The receptors shown here come from a male donor in good health and CMV-seropositive. CDR3s include the opening cysteine and the closing phenylalanine or tryptophan. A D gene is named only where the DNA matches it firmly. Not all rows give a size; the values are once, few, many and, for expanded clones, a class.

TGCGCCAGCACCTTCCAACCGGGACAGGGGAATCAGGGAGCTTTCTTT,CASTFQPGQGNQGAFF,-,TRBV5-1,16,TRBJ1-1,TRBD1
TGCAGCGTTGTTGAGACAGGGGGGAACACTGAAGCTTTCTTT,CSVVETGGNTEAFF,-,TRBV29-1,14,TRBJ1-1,TRBD1
TGTGCCAGCGGAAAGGGGAGCAATCAGCCCCAGCATTTT,CASGKGSNQPQHF,-,TRBV6-1,13,TRBJ1-5,-
TGTGCCAGCAGCCCGGGAGGGGCGAGAGCCAAAAACATTCAGTACTTC,CASSPGGARAKNIQYF,-,TRBV4-2,16,TRBJ2-4,TRBD2
TGCAGCGTTGAAGACCCGGGCCCACCCGGCGGGGTCCTGACTTTC,CSVEDPGPPGGVLTF,-,TRBV29-1,15,TRBJ2-6,-
TGTGCCAGCAGTAACCTAAGACAGGGCCTCAGTAAAGCTTTCTTT,CASSNLRQGLSKAFF,-,TRBV2,15,TRBJ1-1,TRBD1
TGTGCCAGCAGCCACCTGACTAGAGGAGCCTCTAATGAGCAGTTCTTC,CASSHLTRGASNEQFF,-,TRBV4-2,16,TRBJ2-1,-
TGCGCCAGCAGCGGGGGGGTCGCAACAGATACGCAGTATTTT,CASSGGVATDTQYF,once,TRBV4-1,14,TRBJ2-3,TRBD2
TGTGCCAGCAAACCGGGACTTTACACCGGGGAGCTGTTTTTT,CASKPGLYTGELFF,-,TRBV6-1,14,TRBJ2-2,-
TGCGCCAGCAGCCAGGGACAGGGAGACAATGAGCAGTTCTTC,CASSQGQGDNEQFF,-,TRBV5-1,14,TRBJ2-1,TRBD1